One and the same sample provided the 17 T cell receptor beta chains below, sequenced in a study of alternative splicing in chronic myeloid leukemia remission. Poly-A-selected mRNA from roughly 0.91 ug total RNA formed the libraries. TCRdb reanalyzed the bulk RNA-seq reads, giving one entry per CDR3 protein sequence and no DNA. The sample has about 110 distinct CDR3 sequences; around 98% are singletons. Sample time point: chronic-phase CML before TKI therapy (screening/day 1). Specimen: PBMCs or total blood leukocytes (not recorded which), collected at diagnosis. The receptors were gathered from an adult with chronic myeloid leukemia.

The chain carries TRBV28 and TRBJ2-7; TCRdb calls TRBD2, which cannot be checked without DNA. The CDR3 is made up of 15 amino acids. Germline lookup yields CDR1 MDHEN and CDR2 SYDVKM. The CDR3 reads CASSLLGGDLYEQYF.

Only one count was recorded for this clonotype. The CDR3 reads CSVVRRANTEAFF. The rearrangement uses TRBV29-1 and TRBJ1-1. The CDR3 extends over 13 amino acids. Germline loops: CDR1 SQVTM, CDR2 ANQGSEA.

V gene TRBV7-9 combines with J gene TRBJ1-1. CDR3 size: 14 residues. Germline CDR1 is SEHNR and CDR2 is FQNEAQ (reference sequence). This chain's CDR3 is CASSPWKLNTEAFF.

The chain recombines TRBV28 with TRBJ2-2; absent DNA, TCRdb's TRBD2 call cannot be checked. Germline assignment: CDR1 MDHEN and CDR2 SYDVKM. The CDR3 is 17 amino acids. The CDR3 sequence is CASSYPRDSAGSRELFF.

The V gene is TRBV27, the J gene TRBJ1-6. This CDR3 spans 15 amino acids. CDR1 is MNHEY, CDR2 SMNVEV, per germline (reference sequence). Here the CDR3 reads CASSFSRDRGSPLHF.

The CDR3 sequence is CASMAWRADTEAFF. This chain connects TRBV27 to TRBJ1-1. Per germline, CDR1 MNHEY and CDR2 SMNVEV (reference sequence). The CDR3 has 14 amino acids.

V gene TRBV6-1 combines with J gene TRBJ2-1; TCRdb names TRBD1, which stays unverified in the absence of DNA. In germline, CDR1 is MNHNS, CDR2 SASEGT. This CDR3 spans 14 amino acids. The CDR3 spells CASSARQGWSEQFF.

This clonotype showed up just once. V is TRBV18 and J is TRBJ1-1. The germline CDR1 and CDR2 sequences are KGHSH and LQKENI. The length of the CDR3 is 13 residues. The CDR3 region is CASAGLSHTEAFF.

The chain carries TRBV20-1 and TRBJ2-4; TCRdb gives TRBD2 as the D gene, but with no DNA this cannot be confirmed. The germline V gene has CDR1 DFQATT and CDR2 SNEGSKA (reference sequence). The CDR3 loop spans 15 amino acids. CDR3 sequence reads: CSAKITGMAKNIQYF.

The table lists this clonotype with a count of one. This sequence joins TRBV20-1 and TRBJ1-1. CDR1 is DFQATT and CDR2 is SNEGSKA in the germline V gene (reference sequence). The CDR3 sequence is 13 residues long. Here the CDR3 reads CSAAGQGKTEAFF.

The gene calls are TRBV5-4 and TRBJ1-1. The CDR3 has 13 amino acids. CDR1 is SGHNT and CDR2 is YYREEE in the germline V gene (reference sequence). CDR3 amino acids: CASWTWGHTEAFF.

This clonotype was seen only once. The chain carries TRBV28 and TRBJ1-1; the D gene TCRdb calls, TRBD1, cannot be checked with no DNA. The germline V gene has CDR1 MDHEN and CDR2 SYDVKM. CDR3 length: 16 residues. This CDR3 is CASSLYGTAPGTEAFF.

J is TRBJ1-6 and V is TRBV7-9. CDR1 is SEHNR, CDR2 FQNEAQ, per germline (reference sequence). This CDR3 region has 19 residues. This CDR3 is CASTRLSSTGVKNNSPLHF.

The genes are TRBV29-1 and TRBJ2-4; absent DNA, TCRdb's TRBD2 call cannot be checked. Germline V gene sequence: CDR1 SQVTM, CDR2 ANQGSEA. This CDR3 is 14 amino acids long. The chain's CDR3 is CSVGRGSAKNIQYF.

This chain connects TRBV19 to TRBJ1-1. The CDR3 spans 16 residues. Germline CDR1 LNHDA, CDR2 SQIVND (reference sequence). This chain's CDR3 is CASSIRGDGVRKEAFF.

This clonotype was counted a single time. The rearrangement joins TRBV7-2 to TRBJ1-2. CDR1 SGHTA and CDR2 FQGNSA come from the germline V gene. The CDR3 runs 13 residues. CDR3 region: CASSLVPGYGYTF.

J is TRBJ1-3 and V is TRBV23-1. TRBV23-1 is an ORF for which the function is uncertain. The CDR3 contains 16 residues. CDR3 sequence: CASSQSGRGLGNTIYF.